The 11 T cell receptor beta chains reported below all come from one sample, sequenced in a study of CD8+ T cells in alopecia areata. Once RNA had been extracted, it was reverse transcribed into cDNA to act as the sequencing template. TCRdb's copy holds only in-frame clones and misses some; the assay was immunoSEQ multiplex PCR. The data hold hundreds of thousands of clones, with about two thirds observed a single time. The sequencing used CD4+ T cells sorted from blood, collected at week 0. These receptors came from a human donor with alopecia areata.

The gene calls are TRBV30 and TRBJ2-1, with 13 bases identical to TRBD2. The CDR3 length is 13 residues. The trim removed 8 bases at V and 9 bases at J, leaving 7 bases unmatched. Germline lookup yields CDR1 GTSNPN and CDR2 SVGIG (reference sequence). The CDR3 loop is CAALAGGPFEQFF. The CDR3 DNA is TGTGCCGCACTAGCGGGGGGGCCATTTGAGCAGTTCTTC.

V is TRBV4-3 and J is TRBJ2-6; 8 bases are shared with TRBD1. Germline lookup yields CDR1 LGHNA and CDR2 YSLEER. The CDR3 is made up of 16 amino acids. Trimming removed 4 bases from V and 2 bases from J; junction bases left unmatched: 4. CDR3 amino acids: CASSRDRGPGANVLTF. CDR3 coding DNA: TGCGCCAGCAGCCGTGACAGGGGACCTGGGGCCAACGTCCTGACTTTC.

The V and J genes are TRBV30 and TRBJ1-6; weak D call: TRBD1 (5 bases). Between the trimmed V and J ends, which lost 1 base and 12 bases, there was a span of 13 bases. Germline lookup yields CDR1 GTSNPN and CDR2 SVGIG (reference sequence). This CDR3 has 13 residues. CDR3 residues: CAWSEQARRPLHF. The DNA of the CDR3 is TGTGCCTGGAGTGAACAGGCTCGTAGACCCCTCCACTTT.

CDR3 loop: CAWTAHRGGVTDTQYF. Here the CDR3 DNA reads TGTGCCTGGACTGCCCATCGCGGGGGAGTCACAGATACGCAGTATTTT. V gene TRBV30 combines with J gene TRBJ2-3; 7 bases line up with TRBD2. V lost 4 bases and J lost 2; bases outside the gene matches: 12. This CDR3 spans 16 amino acids. Germline CDR1 reads GTSNPN; CDR2 reads SVGIG (reference sequence).

This clone has only one observation. The V gene is TRBV9, the J gene TRBJ1-4, with unresolved D. Germline CDR1 reads SGDLS; CDR2 reads YYNGEE. The CDR3 is 15 residues long. V was pared by 4 bases and J by 8 bases, with 18 bases between. The CDR3 loop is CASSSRQLGDEKLFF. The CDR3 bases are TGTGCCAGCAGCTCCCGGCAACTGGGAGACGAAAAACTGTTTTTT. The entire variable domain, with the rest obtained from reference TRBV9 and TRBJ1-4, is as follows: DSGVTQTPKHLITATGQRVTLRCSPRSGDLSVYWYQQSLDQGLQFLIQYYNGEERAKGNILERFSAQQFPDLHSELNLSSLELGDSALYFCASSSRQLGDEKLFFGSGTQLSVL.

The chain links TRBV6-6 to TRBJ1-5; D call uncertain. V shed 2 bases and J shed 7 bases, with 9 bases lying between them. The CDR3 runs 13 residues. CDR1 MNHNY and CDR2 SVGAGI come from the germline V gene (reference sequence). The CDR3 protein is CASSYRVGQPQHF. DNA for the CDR3: TGTGCCAGCAGTTACCGGGTGGGGCAGCCCCAGCATTTT.

The rearrangement joins TRBV10-2 to TRBJ1-2; D not certain. The CDR3 is 11 residues long. V lost 6 bases, J lost 6 bases, and 8 bases lay in between. CDR1 and CDR2 from the germline V gene are WSHSY and SAAADI. DNA for the CDR3: TGCGCCAGCAGGGCGGCAGATGGCTACACCTTC. Translation: CASRAADGYTF.

The CDR3 DNA is TGTGCCAGCAAAGACAGGGGAAGGGGCACTGAAGCTTTCTTT. Its translation: CASKDRGRGTEAFF. V and J are TRBV27 and TRBJ1-1; TRBD1 agrees at 8 bases. The CDR3 is 14 amino acids. Per the germline V gene, CDR1 is MNHEY and CDR2 is SMNVEV (reference sequence). Trimming cost V 7 bases and J 4 bases; bases outside gene matches: 8.

The V call is TRBV27, the J call TRBJ1-2, with D unresolved. Germline CDR1 is MNHEY and CDR2 is SMNVEV (reference sequence). CDR3 length equals 12 residues. V was cut by 8 bases and J by 2 bases, with 9 bases left in between. CDR3 bases: TGTGCCAGCGGCCTCGAGAACTATGGCTACACCTTC. Protein product: CASGLENYGYTF.

J is TRBJ2-6 and V is TRBV29-1, with 7 bases matching TRBD2. V was pared by 7 bases and J by 3 bases, with 6 bases of the junction left unmatched. The CDR3 has 14 residues. Per germline, CDR1 SQVTM and CDR2 ANQGSEA. CDR3 amino acids: CSAGGGVGANVLTF. In nucleotides, the CDR3 is TGCAGCGCCGGGGGAGGGGTTGGGGCCAACGTCCTGACTTTC.

This clone came up a few times. The identical CDR3 is also encoded by other nucleotide sequences in the sample. V usage is TRBV29-1 and J usage is TRBJ2-3; perhaps TRBD2 as D (6 bases). The V gene's germline CDR1 is SQVTM and CDR2 ANQGSEA. The CDR3 spans 11 residues. The V end lost 4 bases, the J end lost 4 bases, and 6 bases lay between the germline ends. The CDR3 nucleotides read TGCAGCGTTGGGGAGGCAGATACGCAGTATTTT. It specifies CSVGEADTQYF.